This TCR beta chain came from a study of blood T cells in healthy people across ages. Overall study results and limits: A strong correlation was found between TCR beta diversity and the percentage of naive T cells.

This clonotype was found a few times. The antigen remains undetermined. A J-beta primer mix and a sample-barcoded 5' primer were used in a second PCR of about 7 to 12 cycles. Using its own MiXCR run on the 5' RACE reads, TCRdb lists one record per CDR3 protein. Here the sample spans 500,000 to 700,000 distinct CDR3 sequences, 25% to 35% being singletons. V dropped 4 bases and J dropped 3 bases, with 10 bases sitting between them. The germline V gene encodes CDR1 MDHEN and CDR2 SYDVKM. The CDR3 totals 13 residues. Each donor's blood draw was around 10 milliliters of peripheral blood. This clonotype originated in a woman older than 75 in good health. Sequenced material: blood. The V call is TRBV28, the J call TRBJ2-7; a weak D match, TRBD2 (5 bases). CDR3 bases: TGTGCCAGCAGTTCGGTACTAGTCTACGAGCAGTACTTC. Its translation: CASSSVLVYEQYF.